This T cell receptor (beta chain) comes out of a study of T-cell reconstitution after alpha-beta-depleted transplantation in children. This clonotype was detected ten times or more. Its specificity is not known. Unique molecular identifiers were built into the TCRbeta library. TCRdb called the PCR reads again in MiXCR, with one record for every CDR3 protein. The sample contains about 240,000 distinct CDR3 sequences, roughly 25% of which appear only once. Whole-study findings and limits: There were some patients whose high TCRbeta diversity at day 60 came from surviving recipient T cells and thymic progenitors. Alpha-beta T cells present about two months after transplant were reported to originate from several hundred expanded graft clones. When one year had passed after transplant, most T-cell counts and diversity came from newly produced T cells.

This TCR was sampled from a girl aged 2 to 10 with Fanconi anemia, due to receive a stem cell transplant. The input for sequencing was PBMCs, taken before TCRalphabeta/CD19-depleted stem cell transplant.

Here the CDR3 reads CASSLLMWETQYF. Here the CDR3 DNA reads TGTGCCAGCAGTTTACTGATGTGGGAGACCCAGTACTTC. The gene calls are TRBV12-3 or TRBV12-4 and TRBJ2-5; no definite D call. The CDR3 runs to 13 residues. Trimming cost V 2 bases and J 5 bases, with 9 bases left between them.